One T cell receptor (beta chain) is described in this entry. The data stem from a study of blood T cell repertoires in COVID-19. Background on the study: Sites across the United States, Italy and Spain contributed samples from acute and convalescent COVID-19. In each case, the material was cDNA or gDNA derived from T cells, B-cell-depleted T cells, or PBMCs.

Under the authors' procedure: Nucleated cell number was recorded as an estimate derived from reference gene primer amplification. Produced via immunoSEQ multiplex PCR; TCRdb's table is partial and in-frame only. The V and J calls and the clone size are those of that table, but D and trimming were determined from the DNA. The sample records around 120,000 clones, 65% to 90% being singletons. Sequencing was done on a sample of peripheral blood. The clonotype comes from a man older than 75 with acute or convalescent COVID-19.

The CDR3 sequence is CASSLGGTYEQYF. CDR3 DNA sequence: TGTGCCAGCAGCTTAGGCGGCACCTACGAGCAGTACTTC. This chain uses TRBV11-2 with TRBJ2-7; D is uncertain. This CDR3 region has 13 residues. V lost 1 base and J 2 bases, leaving 6 bases between the germline ends. The germline V gene has CDR1 SGHAT and CDR2 FQNNGV.